This T cell receptor beta chain was found in a study of identifying expanded T cells in peripheral blood. Study results and limitations: Roughly two-week clone count variance significantly increased as total template count grew.

Sequencing used immunoSEQ multiplex PCR; TCRdb keeps in-frame clones, though not all of them. The profile shows approximately 92,000 clones, 85% of them singletons. During the collection period, no donor immune events like infections were recorded. Details on this clone: Its target is not known.

Germline V gene sequence: CDR1 SGHRS, CDR2 YFSETQ. CDR3 length: 16 amino acids. The V and J ends lost 1 base and 5 bases respectively, with 15 bases between them. Sequencing was carried out using blood. This TCR derives from a person between 18 and 75 years old in good health. The chain combines TRBV5-1 with TRBJ1-4; D remains ambiguous. Here the CDR3 reads CASSLRFRGLNEKLFF. The DNA of the CDR3 is TGCGCCAGCAGCTTGAGGTTCCGAGGGCTAAATGAAAAACTGTTTTTT.